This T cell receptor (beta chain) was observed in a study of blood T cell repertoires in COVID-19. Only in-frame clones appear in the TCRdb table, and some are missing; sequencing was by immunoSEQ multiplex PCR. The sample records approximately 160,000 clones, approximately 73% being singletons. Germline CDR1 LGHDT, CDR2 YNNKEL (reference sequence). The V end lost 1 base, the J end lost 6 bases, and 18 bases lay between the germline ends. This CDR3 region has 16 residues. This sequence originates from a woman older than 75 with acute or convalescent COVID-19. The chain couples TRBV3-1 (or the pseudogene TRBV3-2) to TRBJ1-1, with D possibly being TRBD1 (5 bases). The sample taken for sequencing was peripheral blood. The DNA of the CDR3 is TGTGCCAGCAGCCAAGGTTATGGGGCGAGTAGGGCTGAAGCTTTCTTT. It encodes CASSQGYGASRAEAFF.